Shown below are 9 T cell receptor beta chains from a single sample sequenced in a study of CD8+ T cells in alopecia areata. Following RNA extraction, reverse transcription yielded cDNA that acted as the sequencing template. Sequenced by immunoSEQ multiplex PCR; TCRdb stores in-frame clones only, minus some. In the table there are some 150,000 clones, 45% to 60% of which are singletons. The specimen was CD8+ T cells sorted from blood, collected at week 0. These receptors were taken from a human donor with alopecia areata.

CDR3 loop: CASSDVLGAFF. The DNA for the CDR3 is TGTGCCAGCAGTGATGTACTAGGAGCTTTCTTT. The V and J genes are TRBV25-1 and TRBJ1-1, with D unclear. The CDR3 totals 11 residues. Germline loops: CDR1 MGHDK, CDR2 SYGVNS. The V end was cut by 3 bases, the J end by 10 bases, with 9 bases between.

This clone was recorded a few times. The chain links TRBV9 to TRBJ1-2, with D unclear. The CDR3 covers 11 residues. Deletions cut 1 base from V and 8 bases from J, with 6 bases between. Germline V gives CDR1 SGDLS, CDR2 YYNGEE. This CDR3 reads CASSVSSGYTF. CDR3 sequence (DNA): TGTGCCAGCAGCGTATCGTCCGGCTACACCTTC.

The chain combines TRBV10-3 with TRBJ1-5; D unclear. V was trimmed by 6 bases and J by 4 bases, leaving 10 bases between them. CDR1 is ENHRY, CDR2 SYGVKD, per germline. The CDR3 covers 13 residues. The CDR3, as DNA: TGTGCCATCAGGGCGGAATCGAATCAGCCCCAGCATTTT. Translation gives CAIRAESNQPQHF.

The chain has TRBV30 and TRBJ1-5, with no clear D. The CDR3 contains 13 residues. Trimming left V 1 base short and J 0 bases short, with 4 bases between. CDR1 and CDR2 from the germline V gene are GTSNPN and SVGIG (reference sequence). The CDR3 coding sequence is TGTGCCTGGAGTGCAGATAGCAATCAGCCCCAGCATTTT. Its translation is CAWSADSNQPQHF.

This clone was detected a few times. The V and J genes are TRBV29-1 and TRBJ2-2; 9 bases fit TRBD1. Germline lookup yields CDR1 SQVTM and CDR2 ANQGSEA. Unmatched junction bases numbered 5, after V lost 6 bases and J lost 3 bases. This CDR3 is 14 amino acids long. For the CDR3, the DNA is TGCAGCGTGACCGGGACAGGGTACACCGGGGAGCTGTTTTTT. It codes for CSVTGTGYTGELFF.

V gene TRBV7-9 combines with J gene TRBJ2-7; 7 bases align to TRBD1. With 5 bases clipped from V and 0 bases from J, the junction kept 10 bases outside the gene matches. There are 16 residues in the CDR3. The V gene's germline CDR1 is SEHNR and CDR2 FQNEAQ (reference sequence). The CDR3 DNA is TGTGCCAGCAGCCCTACAGGGGCGAAGTACTCCTACGAGCAGTACTTC. Amino acid sequence: CASSPTGAKYSYEQYF. Supplemented by reference TRBV7-9 and TRBJ2-7, the full variable domain reads DTGVSQNPRHKITKRGQNVTFRCDPISEHNRLYWYRQTLGQGPEFLTYFQNEAQLEKSRLLSDRFSAERPKGSFSTLEIQRTEQGDSAMYLCASSPTGAKYSYEQYFGPGTRLTVT.

In its sample, this clone was seen a few times. The rearrangement links TRBV5-6 to TRBJ2-1, with D unclear. The CDR3 contains 12 residues. Per germline, CDR1 SGHDT and CDR2 YYEEEE. With 3 bases removed from V and 6 bases from J, the gap between germline ends came to 7 bases. The CDR3 sequence: CASSSELNEQFF. In DNA, the CDR3 is TGTGCCAGCAGCTCGGAACTCAATGAGCAGTTCTTC.

The CDR3 sequence is CASSLGQGGGEQFF. The CDR3 DNA reads as TGTGCCAGCAGCTTAGGACAGGGAGGCGGTGAGCAGTTCTTC. This rearrangement joins TRBV7-9 to TRBJ2-1, with D maybe TRBD1 (7 bases). Trimming took off 1 base at V and 9 bases at J, with 13 bases between the two ends. Germline CDR1 is SEHNR and CDR2 is FQNEAQ (reference sequence). This CDR3 is built from 14 residues.

This clone was found a few times. The chain is built from TRBV7-8 and TRBJ2-5; 10 bases fit TRBD2. From germline, CDR1 is SGHVS and CDR2 FQNEAQ. Trimming cost V 2 bases and J 6 bases; bases outside gene matches: 6. This CDR3 contains 15 residues. The chain's CDR3 is CASSLTAGGLKTQYF. The CDR3 DNA reads TGTGCCAGCAGCTTAACAGCGGGGGGGCTGAAGACCCAGTACTTC.